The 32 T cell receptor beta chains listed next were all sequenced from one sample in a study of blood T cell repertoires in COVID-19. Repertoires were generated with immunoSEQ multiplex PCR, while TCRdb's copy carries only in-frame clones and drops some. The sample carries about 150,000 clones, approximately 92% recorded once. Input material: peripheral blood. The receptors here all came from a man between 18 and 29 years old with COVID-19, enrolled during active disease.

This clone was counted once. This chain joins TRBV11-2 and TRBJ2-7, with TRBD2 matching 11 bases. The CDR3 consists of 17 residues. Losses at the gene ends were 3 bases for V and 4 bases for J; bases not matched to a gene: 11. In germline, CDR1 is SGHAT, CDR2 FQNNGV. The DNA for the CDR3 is TGTGCCAGCAGCTTTATCGGGGTAGGACTAGCGGGTTACGAGCAGTACTTC. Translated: CASSFIGVGLAGYEQYF.

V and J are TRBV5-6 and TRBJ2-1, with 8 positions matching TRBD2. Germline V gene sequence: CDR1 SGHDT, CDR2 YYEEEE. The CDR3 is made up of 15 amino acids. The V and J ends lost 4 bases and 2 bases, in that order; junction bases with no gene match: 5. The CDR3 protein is CASSQGTSPYNEQFF. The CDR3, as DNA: TGTGCCAGCAGCCAGGGGACTAGTCCCTACAATGAGCAGTTCTTC.

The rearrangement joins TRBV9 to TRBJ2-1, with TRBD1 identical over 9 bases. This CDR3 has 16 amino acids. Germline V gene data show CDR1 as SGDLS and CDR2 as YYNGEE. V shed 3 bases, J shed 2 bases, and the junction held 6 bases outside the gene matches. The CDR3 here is CASSGYRGLAYNEQFF. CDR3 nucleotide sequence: TGTGCCAGCAGCGGTTACAGGGGGCTGGCCTACAATGAGCAGTTCTTC.

DNA of the CDR3: TGTGCCAGCAGCCCGGGACAGGGGATATACGAGCAGTACTTC. It specifies CASSPGQGIYEQYF. The chain combines TRBV9 with TRBJ2-7, with 10 positions matching TRBD1. After removal of 4 bases from V and 4 bases from J, the junction contained 5 bases not matched to a gene. Germline lookup yields CDR1 SGDLS and CDR2 YYNGEE. CDR3 size: 14 residues.

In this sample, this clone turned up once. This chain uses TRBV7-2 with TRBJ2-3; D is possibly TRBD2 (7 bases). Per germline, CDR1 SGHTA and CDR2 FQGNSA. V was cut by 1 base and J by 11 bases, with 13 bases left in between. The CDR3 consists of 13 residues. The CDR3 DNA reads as TGTGCCAGCAGCTTAGAAGATAGGGGGGGGCAGTATTTT. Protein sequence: CASSLEDRGGQYF.

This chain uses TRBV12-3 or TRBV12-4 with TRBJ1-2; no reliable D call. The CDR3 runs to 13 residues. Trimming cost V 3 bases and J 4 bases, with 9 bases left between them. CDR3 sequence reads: CASSFRGLYGYTF. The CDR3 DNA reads TGTGCCAGCAGTTTCCGAGGGCTCTATGGCTACACCTTC.

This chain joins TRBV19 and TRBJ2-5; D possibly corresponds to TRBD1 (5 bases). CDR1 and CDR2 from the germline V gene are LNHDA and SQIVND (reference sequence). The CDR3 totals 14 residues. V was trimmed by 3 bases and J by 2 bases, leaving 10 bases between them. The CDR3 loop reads CASSITGAQETQYF. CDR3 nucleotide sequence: TGTGCCAGTAGTATCACAGGCGCGCAAGAGACCCAGTACTTC.

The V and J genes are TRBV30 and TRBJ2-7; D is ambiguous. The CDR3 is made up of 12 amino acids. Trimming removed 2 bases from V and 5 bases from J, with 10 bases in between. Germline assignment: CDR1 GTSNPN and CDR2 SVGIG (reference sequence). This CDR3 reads CAWSPLGDEQYF. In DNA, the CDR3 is TGTGCCTGGAGTCCGCTTGGAGACGAGCAGTACTTC.

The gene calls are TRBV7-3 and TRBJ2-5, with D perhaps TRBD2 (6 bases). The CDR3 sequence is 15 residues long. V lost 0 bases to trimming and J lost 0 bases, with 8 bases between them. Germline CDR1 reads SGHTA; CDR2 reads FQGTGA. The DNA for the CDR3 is TGTGCCAGCAGCTTAACAGCGGGCGACCAAGAGACCCAGTACTTC. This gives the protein CASSLTAGDQETQYF.

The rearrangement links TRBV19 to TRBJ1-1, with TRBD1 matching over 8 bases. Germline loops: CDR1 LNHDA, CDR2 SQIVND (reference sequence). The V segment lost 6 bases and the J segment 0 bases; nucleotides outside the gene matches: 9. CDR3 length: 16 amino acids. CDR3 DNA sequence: TGTGCCAGTAGCCCGGCAGGGGGCCTTTTGAACACTGAAGCTTTCTTT. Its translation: CASSPAGGLLNTEAFF.

The CDR3: CASSLGDTGELFF. DNA for the CDR3: TGTGCCAGCAGCTTAGGCGACACCGGGGAGCTGTTTTTT. V and J are TRBV13 and TRBJ2-2; D gene ambiguous. The CDR3 has 13 amino acids. The germline V gene has CDR1 PRHDT and CDR2 FYEKMQ (reference sequence). The germline V and J ends were trimmed by 0 bases and 3 bases, with 2 bases remaining between them.

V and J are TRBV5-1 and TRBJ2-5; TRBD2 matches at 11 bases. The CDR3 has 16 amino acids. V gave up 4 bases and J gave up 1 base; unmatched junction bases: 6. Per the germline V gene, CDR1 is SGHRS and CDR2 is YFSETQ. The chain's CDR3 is CASSAAGTSGQETQYF. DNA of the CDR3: TGCGCCAGCAGCGCGGCCGGGACTAGCGGCCAAGAGACCCAGTACTTC.

CDR3 residues: CASSETGGAMVNSPLHF. The CDR3 DNA reads TGTGCCAGCAGCGAAACAGGGGGCGCGATGGTCAATTCACCCCTCCACTTT. This sequence joins TRBV7-6 and TRBJ1-6, with 9 positions matching TRBD1. The V gene's germline CDR1 is SGHVS and CDR2 FNYEAQ. J lost 7 bases, V lost 5 bases, and 12 bases had no gene match. The CDR3 spans 17 residues.

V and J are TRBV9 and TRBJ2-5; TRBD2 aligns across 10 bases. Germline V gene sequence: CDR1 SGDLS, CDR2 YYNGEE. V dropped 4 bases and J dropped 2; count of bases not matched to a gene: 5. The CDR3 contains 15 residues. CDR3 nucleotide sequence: TGTGCCAGCAGCCTTAGCGGGAGGAGGCAAGAGACCCAGTACTTC. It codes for CASSLSGRRQETQYF.

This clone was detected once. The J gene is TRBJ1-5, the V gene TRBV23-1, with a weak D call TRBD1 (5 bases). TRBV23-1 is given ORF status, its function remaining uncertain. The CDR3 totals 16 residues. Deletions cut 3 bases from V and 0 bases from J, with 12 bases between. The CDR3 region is CASSHGGENSNQPQHF. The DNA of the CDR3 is TGCGCCAGCAGTCATGGGGGGGAAAATAGCAATCAGCCCCAGCATTTT.

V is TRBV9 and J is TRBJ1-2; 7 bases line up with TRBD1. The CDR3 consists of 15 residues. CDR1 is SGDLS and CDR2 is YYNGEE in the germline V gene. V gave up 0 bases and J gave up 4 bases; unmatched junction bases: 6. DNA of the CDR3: TGTGCCAGCAGCGTAGGGGGGACAGAACTCTATGGCTACACCTTC. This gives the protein CASSVGGTELYGYTF. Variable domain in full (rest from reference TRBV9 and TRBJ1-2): DSGVTQTPKHLITATGQRVTLRCSPRSGDLSVYWYQQSLDQGLQFLIQYYNGEERAKGNILERFSAQQFPDLHSELNLSSLELGDSALYFCASSVGGTELYGYTFGSGTRLTVV.

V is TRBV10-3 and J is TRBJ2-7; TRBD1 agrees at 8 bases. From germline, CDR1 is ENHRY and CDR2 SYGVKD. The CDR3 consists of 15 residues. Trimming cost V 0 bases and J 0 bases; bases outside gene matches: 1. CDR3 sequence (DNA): TGTGCCATCAGTGAGTCGGGGACAGGCTCCTACGAGCAGTACTTC. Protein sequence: CAISESGTGSYEQYF.

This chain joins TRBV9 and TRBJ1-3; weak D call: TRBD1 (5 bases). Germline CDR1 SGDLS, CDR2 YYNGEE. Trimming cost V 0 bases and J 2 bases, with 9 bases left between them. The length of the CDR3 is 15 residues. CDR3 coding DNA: TGTGCCAGCAGCGTAGCTGGGGGGACTGGAAACACCATATATTTT. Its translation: CASSVAGGTGNTIYF.

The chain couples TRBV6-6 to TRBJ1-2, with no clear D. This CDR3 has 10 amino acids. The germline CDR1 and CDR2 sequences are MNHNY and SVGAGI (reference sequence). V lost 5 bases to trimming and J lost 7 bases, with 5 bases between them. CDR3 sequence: CASSGPGYTF. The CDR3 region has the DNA TGTGCCAGCAGTGGCCCTGGCTACACCTTC.

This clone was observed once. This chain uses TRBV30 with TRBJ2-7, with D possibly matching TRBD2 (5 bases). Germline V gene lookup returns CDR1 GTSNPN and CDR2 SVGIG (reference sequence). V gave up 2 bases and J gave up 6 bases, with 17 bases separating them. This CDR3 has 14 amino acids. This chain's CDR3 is CAWSSGLTSSEQYF. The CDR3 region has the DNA TGTGCCTGGAGTTCCGGACTGACAAGTTCCGAGCAGTACTTC.

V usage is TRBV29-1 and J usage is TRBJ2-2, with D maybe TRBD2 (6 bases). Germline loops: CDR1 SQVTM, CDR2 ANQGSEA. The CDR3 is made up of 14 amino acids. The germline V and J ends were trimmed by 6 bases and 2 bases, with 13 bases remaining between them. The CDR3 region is CSVGGLTNTGELFF. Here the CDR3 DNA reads TGCAGCGTCGGTGGACTAACAAACACCGGGGAGCTGTTTTTT.

CDR3 sequence reads: CASSQDLLGDYGYTF. The CDR3 nucleotides are TGCGCCAGCAGCCAAGATCTTCTGGGAGACTATGGCTACACCTTC. V and J are TRBV4-3 and TRBJ1-2; no clear D. Germline values: CDR1 LGHNA, CDR2 YSLEER. Trimming stripped 0 bases from V and 3 bases from J, with 11 bases between. This CDR3 is 15 amino acids long.

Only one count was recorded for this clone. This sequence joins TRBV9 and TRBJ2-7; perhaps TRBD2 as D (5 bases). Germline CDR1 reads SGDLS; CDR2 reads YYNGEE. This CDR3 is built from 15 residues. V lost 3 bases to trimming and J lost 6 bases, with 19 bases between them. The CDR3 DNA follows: TGTGCCAGCAGCGAGGCGGGCGACGTCCTCTCCGAGCAGTACTTC. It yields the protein CASSEAGDVLSEQYF.

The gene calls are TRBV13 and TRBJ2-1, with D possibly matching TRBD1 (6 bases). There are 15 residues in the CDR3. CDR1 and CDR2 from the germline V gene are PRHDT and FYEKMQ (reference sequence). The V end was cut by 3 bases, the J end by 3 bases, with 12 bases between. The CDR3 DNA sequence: TGTGCCAGCAGCTTTACCGGGACAATCTACAATGAGCAGTTCTTC. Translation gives CASSFTGTIYNEQFF.

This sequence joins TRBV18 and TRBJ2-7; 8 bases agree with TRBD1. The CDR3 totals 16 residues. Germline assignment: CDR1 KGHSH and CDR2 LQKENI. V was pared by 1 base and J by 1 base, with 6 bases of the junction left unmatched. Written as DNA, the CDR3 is TGTGCCAGCTCACCACTCCGGACAGGGATTTCCTACGAGCAGTACTTC. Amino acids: CASSPLRTGISYEQYF.

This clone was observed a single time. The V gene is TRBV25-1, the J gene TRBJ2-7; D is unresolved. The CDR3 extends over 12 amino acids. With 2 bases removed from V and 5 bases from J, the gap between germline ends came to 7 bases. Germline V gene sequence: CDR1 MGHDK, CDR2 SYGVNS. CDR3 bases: TGTGCCAGCAGTGAAAGCCACGACGAGCAGTACTTC. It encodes CASSESHDEQYF.

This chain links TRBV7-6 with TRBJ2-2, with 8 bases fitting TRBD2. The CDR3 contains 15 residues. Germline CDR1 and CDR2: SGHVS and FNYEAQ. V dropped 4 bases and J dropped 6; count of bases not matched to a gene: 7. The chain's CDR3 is CASSSRIAGSGELFF. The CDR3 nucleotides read TGTGCCAGCAGCTCAAGGATAGCGGGATCCGGGGAGCTGTTTTTT. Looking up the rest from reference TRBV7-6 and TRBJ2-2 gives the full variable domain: GAGVSQSPRYKVTKRGQDVALRCDPISGHVSLYWYRQALGQGPEFLTYFNYEAQQDKSGLPNDRFSAERPEGSISTLTIQRTEQRDSAMYRCASSSRIAGSGELFFGEGSRLTVL.

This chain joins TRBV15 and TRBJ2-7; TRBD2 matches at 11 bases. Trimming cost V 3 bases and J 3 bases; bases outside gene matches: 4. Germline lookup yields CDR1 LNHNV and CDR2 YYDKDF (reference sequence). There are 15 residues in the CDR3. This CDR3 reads CATSRGGTSGYEQYF. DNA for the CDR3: TGTGCCACCAGCAGGGGTGGGACTAGCGGCTACGAGCAGTACTTC. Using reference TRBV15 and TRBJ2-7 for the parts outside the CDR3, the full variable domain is DAMVIQNPRYQVTQFGKPVTLSCSQTLNHNVMYWYQQKSSQAPKLLFHYYDKDFNNEADTPDNFQSRRPNTSFCFLDIRSPGLGDTAMYLCATSRGGTSGYEQYFGPGTRLTVT.

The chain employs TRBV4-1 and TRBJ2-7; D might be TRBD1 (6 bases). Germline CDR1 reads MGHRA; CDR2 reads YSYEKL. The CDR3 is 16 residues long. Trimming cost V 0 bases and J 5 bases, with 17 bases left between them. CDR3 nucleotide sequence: TGCGCCAGCAGCCAAGATGGGGGCGGTTTGCGGAACGAGCAGTACTTC. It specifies CASSQDGGGLRNEQYF.

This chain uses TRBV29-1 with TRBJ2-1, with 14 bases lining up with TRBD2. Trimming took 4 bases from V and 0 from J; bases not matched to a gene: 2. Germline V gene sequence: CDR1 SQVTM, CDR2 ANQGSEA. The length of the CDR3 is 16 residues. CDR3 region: CSVAGTSGSSYNEQFF. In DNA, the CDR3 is TGCAGCGTTGCCGGGACTAGCGGGAGCTCCTACAATGAGCAGTTCTTC.

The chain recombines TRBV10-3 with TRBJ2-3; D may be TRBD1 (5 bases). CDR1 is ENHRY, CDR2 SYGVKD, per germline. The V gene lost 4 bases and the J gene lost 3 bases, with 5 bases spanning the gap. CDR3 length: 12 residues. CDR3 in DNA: TGTGCCATCAGTGGACAGACAGATACGCAGTATTTT. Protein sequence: CAISGQTDTQYF.

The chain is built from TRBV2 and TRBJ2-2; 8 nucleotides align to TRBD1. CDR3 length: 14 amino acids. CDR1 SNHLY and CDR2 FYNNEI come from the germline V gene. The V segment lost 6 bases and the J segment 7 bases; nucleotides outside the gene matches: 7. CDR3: CASRAGQDHGELFF. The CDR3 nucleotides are TGTGCCAGCAGGGCGGGACAGGATCACGGGGAGCTGTTTTTT.